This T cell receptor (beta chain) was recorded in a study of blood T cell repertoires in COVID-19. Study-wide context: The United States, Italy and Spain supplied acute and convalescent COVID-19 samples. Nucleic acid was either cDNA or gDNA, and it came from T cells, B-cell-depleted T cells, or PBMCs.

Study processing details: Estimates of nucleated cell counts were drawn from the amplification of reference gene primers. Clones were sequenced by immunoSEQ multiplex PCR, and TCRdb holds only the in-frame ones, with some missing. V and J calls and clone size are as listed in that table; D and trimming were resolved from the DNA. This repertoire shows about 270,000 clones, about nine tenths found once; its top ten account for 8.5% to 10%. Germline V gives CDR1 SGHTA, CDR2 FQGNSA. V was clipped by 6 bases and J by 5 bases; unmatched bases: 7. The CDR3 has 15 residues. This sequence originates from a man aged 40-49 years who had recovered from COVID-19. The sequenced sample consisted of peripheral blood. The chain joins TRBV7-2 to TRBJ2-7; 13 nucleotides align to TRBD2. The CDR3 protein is CASSLQGLAGDEQYF. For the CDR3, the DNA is TGTGCCAGCAGTCTCCAAGGACTAGCGGGGGACGAGCAGTACTTC.